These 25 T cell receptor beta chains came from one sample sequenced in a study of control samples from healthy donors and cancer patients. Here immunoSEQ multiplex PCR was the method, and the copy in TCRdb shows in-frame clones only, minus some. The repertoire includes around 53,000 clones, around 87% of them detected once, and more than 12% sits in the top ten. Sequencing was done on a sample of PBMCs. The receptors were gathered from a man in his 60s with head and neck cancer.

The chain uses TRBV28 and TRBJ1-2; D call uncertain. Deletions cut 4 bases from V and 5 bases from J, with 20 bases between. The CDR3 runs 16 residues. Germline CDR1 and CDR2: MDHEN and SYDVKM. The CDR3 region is CASSSPRPGLRYGYTF. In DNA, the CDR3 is TGTGCCAGCAGTTCCCCTCGACCGGGGTTACGGTATGGCTACACCTTC.

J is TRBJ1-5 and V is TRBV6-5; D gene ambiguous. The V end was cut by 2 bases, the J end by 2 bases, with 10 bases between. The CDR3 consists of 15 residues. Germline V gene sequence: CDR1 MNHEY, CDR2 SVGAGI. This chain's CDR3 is CASSYDPYGNQPQHF. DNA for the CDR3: TGTGCCAGCAGTTACGACCCCTACGGCAATCAGCCCCAGCATTTT.

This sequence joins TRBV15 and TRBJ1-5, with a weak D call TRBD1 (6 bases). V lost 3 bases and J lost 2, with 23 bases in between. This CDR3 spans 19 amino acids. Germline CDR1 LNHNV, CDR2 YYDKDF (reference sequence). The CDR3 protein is CATSSPGTPAWYGNQPQHF. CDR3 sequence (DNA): TGTGCCACCAGCAGCCCCGGGACACCCGCATGGTATGGCAATCAGCCCCAGCATTTT.

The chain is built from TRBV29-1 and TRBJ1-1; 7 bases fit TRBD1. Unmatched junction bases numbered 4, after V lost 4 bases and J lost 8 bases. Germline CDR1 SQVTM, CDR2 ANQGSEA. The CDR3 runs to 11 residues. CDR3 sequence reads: CSVGLDREAFF. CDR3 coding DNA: TGCAGCGTTGGCCTGGACAGGGAAGCTTTCTTT.

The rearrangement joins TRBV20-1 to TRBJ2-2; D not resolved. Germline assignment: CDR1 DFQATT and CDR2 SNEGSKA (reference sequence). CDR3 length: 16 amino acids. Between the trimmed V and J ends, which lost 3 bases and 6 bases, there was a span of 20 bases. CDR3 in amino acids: CSASRQAPSRPGELFF. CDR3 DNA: TGCAGTGCTAGTCGGCAGGCCCCCAGCCGACCCGGGGAGCTGTTTTTT.

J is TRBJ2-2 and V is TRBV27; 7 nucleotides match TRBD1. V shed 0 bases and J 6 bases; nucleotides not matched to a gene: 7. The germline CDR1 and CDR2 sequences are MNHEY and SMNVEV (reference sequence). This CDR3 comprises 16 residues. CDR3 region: CASSLSGQRRSGELFF. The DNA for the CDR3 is TGTGCCAGCAGTTTATCGGGACAGCGCCGATCCGGGGAGCTGTTTTTT.

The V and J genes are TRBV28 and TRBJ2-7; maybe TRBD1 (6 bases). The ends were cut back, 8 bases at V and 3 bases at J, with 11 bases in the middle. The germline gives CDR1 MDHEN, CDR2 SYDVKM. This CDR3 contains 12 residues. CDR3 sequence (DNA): TGTGCCAGCGGGGACACAAACTACGAGCAGTACTTC. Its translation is CASGDTNYEQYF.

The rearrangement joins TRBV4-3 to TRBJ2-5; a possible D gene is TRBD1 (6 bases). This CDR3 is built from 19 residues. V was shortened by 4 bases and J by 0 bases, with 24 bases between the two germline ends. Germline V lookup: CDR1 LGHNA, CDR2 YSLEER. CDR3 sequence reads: CASSLLLAGGQIHQETQYF. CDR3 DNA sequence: TGCGCCAGCAGCCTCCTCCTGGCGGGTGGACAGATACACCAAGAGACCCAGTACTTC.

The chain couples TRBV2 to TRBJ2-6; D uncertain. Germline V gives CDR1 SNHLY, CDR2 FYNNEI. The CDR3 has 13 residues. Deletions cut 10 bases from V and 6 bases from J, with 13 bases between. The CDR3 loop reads CAIHGPEANVLTF. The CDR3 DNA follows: TGTGCCATCCACGGCCCGGAGGCCAACGTCCTGACTTTC.

The chain's CDR3 is CASSQDSQGWDTQYF. CDR3 bases: TGCGCCAGCAGCCAAGATAGCCAGGGATGGGATACGCAGTATTTT. This chain joins TRBV4-1 and TRBJ2-3; D may be TRBD1 (5 bases). V was shortened by 0 bases and J by 6 bases, with 13 bases between the two germline ends. Germline V CDR1 and CDR2: MGHRA, YSYEKL. This CDR3 has 15 amino acids.

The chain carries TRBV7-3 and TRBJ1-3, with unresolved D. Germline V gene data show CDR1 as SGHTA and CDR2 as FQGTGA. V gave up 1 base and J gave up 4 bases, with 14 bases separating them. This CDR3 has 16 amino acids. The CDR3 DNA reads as TGTGCCAGCAGCTTAATTTCACAGAGATTAGGAAACACCATATATTTT. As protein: CASSLISQRLGNTIYF.

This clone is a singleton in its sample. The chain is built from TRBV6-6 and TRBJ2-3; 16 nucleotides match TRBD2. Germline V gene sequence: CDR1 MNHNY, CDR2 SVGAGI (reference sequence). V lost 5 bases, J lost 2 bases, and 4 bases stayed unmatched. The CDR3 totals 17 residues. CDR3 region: CASSRGLAGGPTDTQYF. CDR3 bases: TGTGCCAGCAGTCGGGGACTAGCGGGGGGGCCCACAGATACGCAGTATTTT.

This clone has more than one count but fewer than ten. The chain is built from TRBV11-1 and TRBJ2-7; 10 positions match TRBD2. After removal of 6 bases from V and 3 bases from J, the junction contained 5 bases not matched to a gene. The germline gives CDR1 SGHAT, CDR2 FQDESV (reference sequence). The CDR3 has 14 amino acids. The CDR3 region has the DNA TGTGCCAGCAGACACAGCGGGAGGGACTACGAGCAGTACTTC. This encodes CASRHSGRDYEQYF.

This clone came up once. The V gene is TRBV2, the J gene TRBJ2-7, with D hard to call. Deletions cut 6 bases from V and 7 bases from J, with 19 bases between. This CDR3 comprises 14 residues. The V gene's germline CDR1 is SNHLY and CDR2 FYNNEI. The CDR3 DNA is TGTGCCAGCAGACGAGAGGTCGGGTCGTTAGAGCAGTACTTC. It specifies CASRREVGSLEQYF.

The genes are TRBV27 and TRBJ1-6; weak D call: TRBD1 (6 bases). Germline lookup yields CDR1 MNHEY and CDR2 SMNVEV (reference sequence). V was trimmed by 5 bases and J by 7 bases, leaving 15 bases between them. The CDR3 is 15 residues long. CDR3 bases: TGTGCCAGCAGTCGCGGGGGGGCTAAGAATTCACCCCTCCACTTT. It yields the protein CASSRGGAKNSPLHF.

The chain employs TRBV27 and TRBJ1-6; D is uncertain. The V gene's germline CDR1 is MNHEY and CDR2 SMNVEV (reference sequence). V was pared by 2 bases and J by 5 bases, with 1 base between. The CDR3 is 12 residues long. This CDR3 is CASSLNNSPLHF. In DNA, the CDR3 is TGTGCCAGCAGTTTAAATAATTCACCCCTCCACTTT.

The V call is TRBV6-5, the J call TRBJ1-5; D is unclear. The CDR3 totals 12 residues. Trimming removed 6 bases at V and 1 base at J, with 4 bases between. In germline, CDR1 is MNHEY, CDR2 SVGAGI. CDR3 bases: TGTGCCAGCAGAAACAGCAATCAGCCCCAGCATTTT. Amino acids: CASRNSNQPQHF.

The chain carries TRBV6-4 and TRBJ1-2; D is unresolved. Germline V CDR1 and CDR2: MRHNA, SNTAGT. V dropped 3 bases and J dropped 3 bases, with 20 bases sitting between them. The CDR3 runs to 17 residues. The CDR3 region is CASSEEFGVGKDYGYTF. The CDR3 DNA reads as TGTGCCAGCAGTGAAGAATTCGGAGTTGGGAAGGACTATGGCTACACCTTC.

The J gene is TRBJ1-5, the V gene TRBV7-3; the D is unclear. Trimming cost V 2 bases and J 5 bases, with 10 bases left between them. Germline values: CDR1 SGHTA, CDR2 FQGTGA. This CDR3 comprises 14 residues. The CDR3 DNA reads TGTGCCAGCAGCTTACTAGATAGTTATCAGCCCCAGCATTTT. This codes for CASSLLDSYQPQHF.

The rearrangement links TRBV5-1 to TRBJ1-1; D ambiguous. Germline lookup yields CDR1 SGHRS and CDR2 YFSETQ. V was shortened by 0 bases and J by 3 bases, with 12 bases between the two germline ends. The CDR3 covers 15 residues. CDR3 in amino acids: CASSLGAAGDTEAFF. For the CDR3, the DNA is TGCGCCAGCAGCTTGGGGGCCGCCGGGGACACTGAAGCTTTCTTT.

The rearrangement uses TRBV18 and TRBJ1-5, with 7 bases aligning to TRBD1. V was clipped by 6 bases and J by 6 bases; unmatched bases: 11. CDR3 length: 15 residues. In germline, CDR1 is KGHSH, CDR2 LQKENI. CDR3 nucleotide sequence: TGTGCCAGCTCTCTAGAGACAGGGAGGGGTCAGCCCCAGCATTTT. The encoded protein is CASSLETGRGQPQHF.

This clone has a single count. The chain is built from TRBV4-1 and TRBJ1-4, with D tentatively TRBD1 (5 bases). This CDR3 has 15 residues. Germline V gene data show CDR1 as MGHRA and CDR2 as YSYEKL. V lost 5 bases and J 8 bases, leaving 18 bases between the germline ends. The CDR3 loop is CASSSTGAKEEKLFF. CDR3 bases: TGCGCCAGCAGCTCAACCGGGGCGAAAGAGGAAAAACTGTTTTTT.

CDR3 amino acids: CASSQTLLDRGDDPGNQPQHF. The CDR3 DNA is TGTGCCAGCAGCCAAACCCTCTTGGACAGGGGTGATGATCCGGGCAATCAGCCCCAGCATTTT. The chain has TRBV4-2 and TRBJ1-5; 9 nucleotides match TRBD1. V shed 2 bases, J shed 2 bases, and the junction held 19 bases outside the gene matches. Per the germline V gene, CDR1 is LGHNA and CDR2 is YNFKEQ. CDR3 length equals 21 residues.

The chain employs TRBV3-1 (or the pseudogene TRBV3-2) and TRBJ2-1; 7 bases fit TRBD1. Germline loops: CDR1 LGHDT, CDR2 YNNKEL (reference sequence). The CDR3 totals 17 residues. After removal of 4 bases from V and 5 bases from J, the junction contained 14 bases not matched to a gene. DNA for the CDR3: TGTGCCAGCAGCCTCCCGGGACAGCCAAAATACCACAATGAGCAGTTCTTC. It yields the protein CASSLPGQPKYHNEQFF.

The CDR3 DNA follows: TGTGCCAGCAGCTTGACCTGGTGGCAGAACACTGAAGCTTTCTTT. Its protein is CASSLTWWQNTEAFF. V gene TRBV7-9 combines with J gene TRBJ1-1; no clear D. The V end lost 3 bases, the J end lost 1 base, and 12 bases lay between the germline ends. Germline CDR1 and CDR2: SEHNR and FQNEAQ (reference sequence). CDR3 length: 15 amino acids. Full variable domain (rest looked up from reference TRBV7-9 and TRBJ1-1): DTGVSQNPRHKITKRGQNVTFRCDPISEHNRLYWYRQTLGQGPEFLTYFQNEAQLEKSRLLSDRFSAERPKGSFSTLEIQRTEQGDSAMYLCASSLTWWQNTEAFFGQGTRLTVV.